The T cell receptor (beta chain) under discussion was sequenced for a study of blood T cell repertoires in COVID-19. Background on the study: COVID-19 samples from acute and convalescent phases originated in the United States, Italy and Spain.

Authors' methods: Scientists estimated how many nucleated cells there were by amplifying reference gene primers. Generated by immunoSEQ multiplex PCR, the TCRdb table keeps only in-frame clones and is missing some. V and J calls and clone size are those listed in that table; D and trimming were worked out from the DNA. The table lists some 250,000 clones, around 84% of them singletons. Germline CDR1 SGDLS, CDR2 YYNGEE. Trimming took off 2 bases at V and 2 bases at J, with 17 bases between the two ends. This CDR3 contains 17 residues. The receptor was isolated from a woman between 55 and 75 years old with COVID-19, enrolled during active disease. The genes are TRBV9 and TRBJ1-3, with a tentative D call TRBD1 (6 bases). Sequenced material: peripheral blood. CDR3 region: CASSVQQGHGAGNTIYF. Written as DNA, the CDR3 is TGTGCCAGCAGCGTCCAACAGGGACATGGAGCTGGAAACACCATATATTTT.